These T cell receptor beta chains were read from a single sample in a study of blood T cell repertoires in COVID-19. Profiling relied on immunoSEQ multiplex PCR, and the TCRdb table lists in-frame clones only, not all of them. The sample lists roughly 150,000 clones; roughly 87% were seen once. What was sequenced was PBMCs or T cells enriched from blood (not recorded which). The source of these receptors is a woman aged 35 to 49 who had been exposed to COVID-19. The CDR3 runs from the conserved cysteine through the conserved F or W. A D gene is named only where the DNA matches it firmly. Rows may omit the clone size; those that give it use once, few, many or a size class.

D	size	V	J	CDR3	DNA
NA	NA	TRBV19	TRBJ1-5	CASSIGAQPQHF	TGTGCCAGTAGTATAGGGGCACAGCCCCAGCATTTT
TRBD1	NA	TRBV5-1	TRBJ1-1	CASSPGNRGSNTEAFF	TGCGCCAGCAGCCCGGGGAACAGGGGATCGAACACTGAAGCTTTCTTT
NA	NA	TRBV19	TRBJ1-4	CASSSTATNEKLFF	TGTGCCAGTAGTTCGACAGCAACTAATGAAAAACTGTTTTTT
NA	NA	TRBV4-3	TRBJ1-4	CASSRGLTNEKLFF	TGCGCCAGCAGCCGAGGACTTACTAATGAAAAACTGTTTTTT
TRBD2	NA	TRBV3-1/TRBV3-2	TRBJ2-1	CASSHTGGLYNEQFF	TGTGCCAGCAGCCACACGGGGGGGCTTTACAATGAGCAGTTCTTC
NA	NA	TRBV2	TRBJ2-7	CAIRDTTYEQYF	TGTGCCATCCGGGACACTACCTACGAGCAGTACTTC
NA	NA	TRBV5-5	TRBJ1-2	CASRITGNTGYTF	TGTGCCAGCCGTATCACAGGGAATACTGGCTACACCTTC
TRBD2	many	TRBV29-1	TRBJ2-3	CSVEELAGGGRKQYF	TGCAGCGTTGAAGAACTAGCGGGAGGGGGTAGGAAGCAGTATTTT
TRBD1	NA	TRBV20-1	TRBJ1-2	CSASSAGTGEDGYTF	TGCAGTGCTAGTTCTGCCGGGACAGGGGAGGATGGCTACACCTTC
TRBD2	few	TRBV19	TRBJ2-2	CASMERGGNTGELFF	TGTGCCAGTATGGAGCGGGGGGGCAATACCGGGGAGCTGTTTTTT
NA	NA	TRBV7-9	TRBJ1-3	CASSPEVPGAISGNTIYF	TGTGCCAGCAGCCCCGAGGTTCCAGGGGCGATCTCTGGAAACACCATATATTTT
NA	once	TRBV10-1	TRBJ1-3	CASSDSSGNTIYF	TGCGCCAGCAGTGACAGCTCTGGAAACACCATATATTTT
NA	NA	TRBV3-1/TRBV3-2	TRBJ1-2	CASSQATRQDYGYTF	TGTGCCAGCAGCCAAGCTACTCGGCAGGACTATGGCTACACCTTC
NA	NA	TRBV18	TRBJ1-4	CASSGGADEKLFF	TGTGCCAGCTCCGGAGGGGCCGATGAAAAACTGTTTTTT
NA	NA	TRBV7-9	TRBJ2-6	CASSHSGANVLTF	TGTGCCAGCAGCCACTCTGGGGCCAACGTCCTGACTTTC
NA	NA	TRBV7-2	TRBJ2-5	CASSLTPGGGTQYF	TGTGCCAGCAGCTTGACGCCCGGAGGTGGGACCCAGTACTTC
NA	medium-sized	TRBV6-4	TRBJ1-1	CASSRDSGAEAFF	TGTGCCAGCAGTCGGGACTCCGGAGCAGAAGCTTTCTTT
NA	NA	TRBV10-1	TRBJ1-2	CASSPGDPYGYTF	TGCGCCAGCAGCCCGGGGGACCCCTATGGCTACACCTTC
NA	NA	TRBV16	TRBJ1-1	CASSQAPGVTEAFF	TGTGCCAGCAGCCAAGCCCCAGGGGTGACTGAAGCTTTCTTT
NA	NA	TRBV5-1	TRBJ1-4	CASSLGEGGQLFF	TGCGCCAGCAGCTTGGGCGAGGGGGGGCAACTGTTTTTT
TRBD1	NA	TRBV7-2	TRBJ1-4	CASSSTTTGGLIKLFF	TGTGCCAGCAGCTCGACTACGACAGGGGGGTTGATAAAACTGTTTTTT
NA	NA	TRBV10-3	TRBJ1-3	CAISFSQGMGNTIYF	TGTGCCATCAGTTTCTCACAGGGCATGGGAAACACCATATATTTT